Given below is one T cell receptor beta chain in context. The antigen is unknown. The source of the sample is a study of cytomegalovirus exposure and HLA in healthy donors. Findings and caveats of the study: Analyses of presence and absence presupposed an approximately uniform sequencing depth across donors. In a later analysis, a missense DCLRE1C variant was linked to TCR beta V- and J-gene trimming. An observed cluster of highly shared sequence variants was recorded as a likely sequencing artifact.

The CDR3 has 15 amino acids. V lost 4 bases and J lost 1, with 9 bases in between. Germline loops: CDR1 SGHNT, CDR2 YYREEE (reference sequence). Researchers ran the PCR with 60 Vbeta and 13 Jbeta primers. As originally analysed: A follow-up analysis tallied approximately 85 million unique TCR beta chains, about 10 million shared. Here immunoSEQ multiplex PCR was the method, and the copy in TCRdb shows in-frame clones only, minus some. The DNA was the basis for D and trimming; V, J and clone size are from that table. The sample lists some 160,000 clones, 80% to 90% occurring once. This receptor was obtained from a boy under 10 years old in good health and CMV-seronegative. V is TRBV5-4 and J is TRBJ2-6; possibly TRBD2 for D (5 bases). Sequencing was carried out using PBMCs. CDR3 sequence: CASSVDLSGANVLTF. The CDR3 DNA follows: TGTGCCAGCAGCGTGGACTTATCTGGGGCCAACGTCCTGACTTTC.